Shown below are 30 T cell receptor beta chains from a single sample sequenced in a study of blood T cell repertoires in COVID-19. TCRdb keeps only in-frame clones here, not all; method: immunoSEQ multiplex PCR. The table includes more than 110,000 clones, about 80% detected once. Sequenced sample: PBMCs or T cells enriched from blood (not recorded which). All receptors derive from a woman aged 45-65 years who had recovered from COVID-19.

The chain recombines TRBV5-3 with TRBJ2-3; 9 bases agree with TRBD2. TRBV5-3 is treated as an ORF (open reading frame) with a function not yet certain. The CDR3 totals 16 residues. V was pared by 0 bases and J by 0 bases, with 2 bases of the junction left unmatched. The CDR3 loop reads CARSLASGVSTDTQYF. The CDR3 nucleotides read TGTGCCAGAAGCTTGGCTAGCGGGGTAAGCACAGATACGCAGTATTTT.

V gene TRBV12-3 or TRBV12-4 combines with J gene TRBJ2-3; D might be TRBD2 (5 bases). Trimming removed 6 bases at V and 8 bases at J, with 15 bases between. The CDR3 contains 13 residues. CDR3 region: CASRGDYERTQYF. CDR3 bases: TGTGCCAGCAGGGGTGACTATGAGCGTACGCAGTATTTT.

The chain is built from TRBV27 and TRBJ1-4; the D is unclear. The V and J ends lost 5 bases and 3 bases respectively, with 13 bases between them. The germline gives CDR1 MNHEY, CDR2 SMNVEV (reference sequence). This CDR3 region has 15 residues. The CDR3 spells CASSPTSRANEKLFF. CDR3 DNA: TGTGCCAGCAGTCCCACTAGTAGAGCTAATGAAAAACTGTTTTTT.

The chain is built from TRBV28 and TRBJ1-5; D call uncertain. Between the trimmed V and J ends, which lost 5 bases and 6 bases, there was a span of 11 bases. The germline CDR1 and CDR2 sequences are MDHEN and SYDVKM. The CDR3 is 13 amino acids. The CDR3 reads CASSLTAPQPQHF. The CDR3 DNA sequence: TGTGCCAGCAGTCTTACAGCTCCTCAGCCCCAGCATTTT.

This chain connects TRBV10-2 to TRBJ1-5; a weak D match, TRBD1 (5 bases). Germline V gives CDR1 WSHSY, CDR2 SAAADI. This CDR3 contains 15 residues. Trimming took 0 bases from V and 7 from J, leaving 13 bases between them. The CDR3 loop reads CASSESGGIGQPQHF. The CDR3 bases are TGCGCCAGCAGTGAGTCGGGGGGAATAGGGCAGCCCCAGCATTTT.

This sequence joins TRBV2 and TRBJ2-1, with D hard to call. Germline values: CDR1 SNHLY, CDR2 FYNNEI. The germline V and J ends were trimmed by 4 bases and 6 bases, with 13 bases remaining between them. This CDR3 contains 14 residues. The DNA for the CDR3 is TGTGCCAGCAGTGCGAGACTGGCTTCCAATGAGCAGTTCTTC. It encodes CASSARLASNEQFF. The variable domain in full, completed from reference TRBV2 and TRBJ2-1, reads EPEVTQTPSHQVTQMGQEVILRCVPISNHLYFYWYRQILGQKVEFLVSFYNNEISEKSEIFDDQFSVERPDGSNFTLKIRSTKLEDSAMYFCASSARLASNEQFFGPGTRLTVL.

DNA of the CDR3: TGTGCCCGTAGTTGGGAGTATGGCTACACCTTC. Protein: CARSWEYGYTF. This rearrangement joins TRBV30 to TRBJ1-2; unclear D gene. This CDR3 spans 11 amino acids. Germline CDR1 GTSNPN, CDR2 SVGIG (reference sequence). The ends were cut back, 8 bases at V and 5 bases at J, with 12 bases in the middle.

The chain joins TRBV28 to TRBJ1-2; 8 nucleotides align to TRBD1. The CDR3 contains 14 residues. CDR1 MDHEN and CDR2 SYDVKM come from the germline V gene. The V and J ends lost 7 bases and 2 bases, in that order; junction bases with no gene match: 6. The DNA of the CDR3 is TGTGCCAGCAACAGGGGGGCGTCCAACTATGGCTACACCTTC. Amino acid sequence: CASNRGASNYGYTF.

Only a few counts were recorded for this clone. This chain uses TRBV6-6 with TRBJ2-1; TRBD2 aligns across 9 bases. CDR3 length: 16 residues. Trimming cost V 3 bases and J 5 bases; bases outside gene matches: 8. CDR1 and CDR2 (germline): MNHNY, SVGAGI (reference sequence). DNA of the CDR3: TGTGCCAGCAGTTATTGGAGCGGGGGGCTCCACAATGAGCAGTTCTTC. Amino acids: CASSYWSGGLHNEQFF.

The CDR3 coding sequence is TGTGCCTGGAGTGGCCCGCGACAGGGGAACTATGGCTACACCTTC. Protein product: CAWSGPRQGNYGYTF. This chain links TRBV30 with TRBJ1-2; 8 bases are shared with TRBD1. Unmatched junction bases numbered 6, after V lost 1 base and J lost 2 bases. This CDR3 is 15 amino acids long. The germline gives CDR1 GTSNPN, CDR2 SVGIG (reference sequence).

V gene TRBV5-1 combines with J gene TRBJ1-2, with TRBD1 matching 8 bases. V gave up 5 bases and J gave up 4 bases; unmatched junction bases: 7. The V gene's germline CDR1 is SGHRS and CDR2 YFSETQ. This CDR3 is 14 amino acids long. DNA of the CDR3: TGCGCCAGCAGAAGCACAGGGGGGAGCTATGGCTACACCTTC. Residues: CASRSTGGSYGYTF.

The chain is built from TRBV24-1 and TRBJ2-2, with 11 positions matching TRBD2. The CDR3 spans 15 residues. V lost 7 bases, J lost 4 bases, and 4 bases stayed unmatched. Germline V lookup: CDR1 KGHDR, CDR2 SFDVKD. The CDR3 bases are TGTGCCACCAGCCTAGCGGGGGGAGCCACCGGGGAGCTGTTTTTT. Its translation: CATSLAGGATGELFF.

CDR3 DNA: TGCGCCAGCAGCTTGATGACAGTTGCCACTGAAGCTTTCTTT. Encoded protein: CASSLMTVATEAFF. The chain combines TRBV5-1 with TRBJ1-1; maybe TRBD1 (5 bases). Germline CDR1 SGHRS, CDR2 YFSETQ. This CDR3 has 14 residues. Between the trimmed V and J ends, which lost 1 base and 4 bases, there was a span of 11 bases.

This chain connects TRBV13 to TRBJ2-2; TRBD2 matches 8 bases. J gave up 3 bases and V 5 bases, and 5 bases lay outside the gene matches. The CDR3 is made up of 15 amino acids. CDR1 is PRHDT, CDR2 FYEKMQ, per germline (reference sequence). CDR3 DNA: TGTGCCAGCAGCCCCGACGGGGGGGACACCGGGGAGCTGTTTTTT. It specifies CASSPDGGDTGELFF.

This clone showed up just a few times. This chain joins TRBV19 and TRBJ2-5, with D maybe TRBD1 (5 bases). Trimming shortened V by 10 bases and J by 0 bases, and 15 bases separated the two germline ends. This CDR3 region has 14 residues. The germline gives CDR1 LNHDA, CDR2 SQIVND (reference sequence). The CDR3 sequence: CATRAGNYQETQYF. The CDR3 DNA sequence: TGTGCCACCCGAGCAGGGAACTACCAAGAGACCCAGTACTTC.

This chain joins TRBV5-6 and TRBJ1-3, with D possibly being TRBD1 (6 bases). There are 13 residues in the CDR3. Germline-derived CDR1 and CDR2 are SGHDT and YYEEEE. The V gene lost 3 bases and the J gene lost 4 bases, with 8 bases spanning the gap. This CDR3 is CASSYTGGNTIYF. CDR3 nucleotides: TGTGCCAGCAGCTATACAGGGGGAAACACCATATATTTT.

J is TRBJ1-1 and V is TRBV9; weak D call: TRBD1 (5 bases). Germline lookup yields CDR1 SGDLS and CDR2 YYNGEE. With 0 bases removed from V and 5 bases from J, the gap between germline ends came to 11 bases. This CDR3 has 14 amino acids. In nucleotides, the CDR3 is TGTGCCAGCAGCGTAGTAGGGGCAGGAACTGAAGCTTTCTTT. It translates to CASSVVGAGTEAFF.

This chain's CDR3 is CAWSPGYNQPQHF. CDR3 nucleotides: TGTGCCTGGAGTCCAGGTTACAATCAGCCCCAGCATTTT. J is TRBJ1-5 and V is TRBV30; D gene unclear. The V end was cut by 2 bases, the J end by 3 bases, with 8 bases between. CDR3 size: 13 residues. In germline, CDR1 is GTSNPN, CDR2 SVGIG (reference sequence).

This clone was observed many times. V is TRBV7-9 and J is TRBJ2-7; 8 bases align to TRBD2. The germline gives CDR1 SEHNR, CDR2 FQNEAQ (reference sequence). This CDR3 is 15 amino acids long. V lost 5 bases, J lost 3 bases, and 9 bases stayed unmatched. CDR3 sequence (DNA): TGTGCCAGCAGCCTGGTCAGCGGGGGCCACTACGAGCAGTACTTC. It codes for CASSLVSGGHYEQYF.

The V and J genes are TRBV6-2 or TRBV6-3 and TRBJ2-5; 10 nucleotides align to TRBD2. The CDR3 covers 17 residues. CDR1 and CDR2 (germline): MNHEY, SVGEGT. Trimming at V came to 0 bases and at J to 1 base, leaving 5 bases not matched to a gene. In DNA form, the CDR3 reads TGTGCCAGCAGTTACTCCTTCTCTAGCGGGGGCCAAGAGACCCAGTACTTC. It translates to CASSYSFSSGGQETQYF.

The rearrangement links TRBV10-2 to TRBJ1-2; D remains unclear. Germline CDR1 and CDR2: WSHSY and SAAADI. The CDR3 is 13 amino acids. Trimming shortened V by 4 bases and J by 2 bases, and 8 bases separated the two germline ends. The CDR3 protein is CASSGEKNYGYTF. As DNA, the CDR3 is TGCGCCAGCAGTGGCGAAAAGAACTATGGCTACACCTTC.

For the CDR3, the DNA is TGTGCCAGTAGCCCGTGGGAGGGGATAGCCCTCCACTTT. Protein product: CASSPWEGIALHF. The V gene is TRBV19, the J gene TRBJ1-6; a weak D match, TRBD1 (5 bases). The CDR3 is made up of 13 amino acids. Trimming pared 6 bases from V and 14 bases from J, leaving 17 bases between. The germline gives CDR1 LNHDA, CDR2 SQIVND (reference sequence).

The genes are TRBV3-1 (or the pseudogene TRBV3-2) and TRBJ2-7; a possible D gene is TRBD1 (6 bases). V gave up 4 bases and J gave up 2 bases, with 12 bases separating them. Germline-derived CDR1 and CDR2 are LGHDT and YNNKEL (reference sequence). The CDR3 covers 14 residues. DNA for the CDR3: TGTGCCAGCAGCCCCTGGACAGAAACCTACGAGCAGTACTTC. Its translation: CASSPWTETYEQYF.

For this clone: The same CDR3 also results from other DNA sequences found in this sample. The gene calls are TRBV7-9 and TRBJ1-1, with D possibly matching TRBD1 (6 bases). Per germline, CDR1 SEHNR and CDR2 FQNEAQ (reference sequence). The CDR3 has 14 residues. V shed 5 bases and J shed 0 bases, with 10 bases lying between them. CDR3 nucleotide sequence: TGTGCCAGCAGCCCAGGACAGTTGAACACTGAAGCTTTCTTT. It codes for CASSPGQLNTEAFF.

This clone was counted a few times. The chain uses TRBV5-4 and TRBJ1-1; no clear D gene. The V end lost 0 bases, the J end lost 1 base, and 7 bases lay between the germline ends. Germline V gene data show CDR1 as SGHNT and CDR2 as YYREEE (reference sequence). The CDR3 length is 14 residues. The CDR3 nucleotides read TGTGCCAGCAGCTTGGACACCGAGAACACTGAAGCTTTCTTT. This gives the protein CASSLDTENTEAFF.

The chain carries TRBV3-1 (or the pseudogene TRBV3-2) and TRBJ2-1; 8 positions match TRBD1. Germline V gene data show CDR1 as LGHDT and CDR2 as YNNKEL (reference sequence). Losses at the gene ends were 4 bases for V and 1 base for J; bases not matched to a gene: 6. The CDR3 extends over 16 amino acids. CDR3 nucleotides: TGTGCCAGCAGCCGGCAGGGGGCCGCGTCCTACAATGAGCAGTTCTTC. Its protein is CASSRQGAASYNEQFF.

The chain has TRBV19 and TRBJ1-5; D is unresolved. V was trimmed by 5 bases and J by 2 bases, leaving 13 bases between them. The CDR3 spans 15 residues. The germline V gene has CDR1 LNHDA and CDR2 SQIVND (reference sequence). The chain's CDR3 is CASSAEDFGNQPQHF. The CDR3 region has the DNA TGTGCCAGTAGTGCCGAAGACTTTGGCAATCAGCCCCAGCATTTT.

The chain recombines TRBV28 with TRBJ1-1; D is undetermined. V was cut by 6 bases and J by 4 bases, with 12 bases left in between. CDR1 is MDHEN and CDR2 is SYDVKM in the germline V gene. The CDR3 extends over 13 amino acids. In nucleotides, the CDR3 is TGTGCCAGCAGCCAGACGTGGAGCACTGAAGCTTTCTTT. Its protein is CASSQTWSTEAFF.

This clone came up a few times. CDR3 nucleotide sequence: TGTGCCAGCAGCTTAGCCCCAGGTTTGAGGGACTATGGCTACACCTTC. It specifies CASSLAPGLRDYGYTF. This rearrangement joins TRBV7-9 to TRBJ1-2; D unresolved. The CDR3 totals 16 residues. Trimming removed 0 bases from V and 3 bases from J, with 14 bases in between. Germline CDR1 SEHNR, CDR2 FQNEAQ (reference sequence).

Points on this clone: This sample also contains other DNA sequences that code for the same CDR3. The chain recombines TRBV2 with TRBJ1-2, with D hard to call. Deletions cut 6 bases from V and 2 bases from J, with 4 bases between. Germline V gene sequence: CDR1 SNHLY, CDR2 FYNNEI. CDR3 length: 11 residues. The CDR3 DNA reads as TGTGCCAGCAGCTCCAACTATGGCTACACCTTC. Residues: CASSSNYGYTF.